The TCR beta chain under discussion was sequenced for a study of ipilimumab plus nivolumab after autologous stem cell transplantation. In the study overall: The DLBCL group included primary refractory and relapsed cases. Study observations and caveats: TCR repertoire, Treg phenotype and gut microbiota reportedly support more study of this approach.

With 4 bases clipped from V and 3 bases from J, the junction kept 12 bases outside the gene matches. This CDR3 is built from 17 residues. The germline V gene has CDR1 MGHRA and CDR2 YSYEKL. Worth noting for this clone: Its antigen remains unidentified.

Starting 14 to 28 days after autologous transplant, ipilimumab 1 mg/kg was given. Patients got 3 mg/kg IV nivolumab weeks 1, 4, 7, 10, then biweekly through week 26. The table came from immunoSEQ multiplex PCR; TCRdb's copy has only in-frame clones and leaves some out. The table shows approximately 80,000 clones, with more than 80% occurring only once. Material: PBMCs, obtained in a trial of ipilimumab plus nivolumab as post-transplant consolidation. The sequence derives from a male donor with diffuse large B-cell lymphoma. The V call is TRBV4-1, the J call TRBJ2-5, with 9 bases matching TRBD1. The CDR3 here is CASSPQDWDREKETQYF. CDR3 nucleotides: TGCGCCAGCAGCCCGCAAGATTGGGACAGGGAAAAAGAGACCCAGTACTTC.